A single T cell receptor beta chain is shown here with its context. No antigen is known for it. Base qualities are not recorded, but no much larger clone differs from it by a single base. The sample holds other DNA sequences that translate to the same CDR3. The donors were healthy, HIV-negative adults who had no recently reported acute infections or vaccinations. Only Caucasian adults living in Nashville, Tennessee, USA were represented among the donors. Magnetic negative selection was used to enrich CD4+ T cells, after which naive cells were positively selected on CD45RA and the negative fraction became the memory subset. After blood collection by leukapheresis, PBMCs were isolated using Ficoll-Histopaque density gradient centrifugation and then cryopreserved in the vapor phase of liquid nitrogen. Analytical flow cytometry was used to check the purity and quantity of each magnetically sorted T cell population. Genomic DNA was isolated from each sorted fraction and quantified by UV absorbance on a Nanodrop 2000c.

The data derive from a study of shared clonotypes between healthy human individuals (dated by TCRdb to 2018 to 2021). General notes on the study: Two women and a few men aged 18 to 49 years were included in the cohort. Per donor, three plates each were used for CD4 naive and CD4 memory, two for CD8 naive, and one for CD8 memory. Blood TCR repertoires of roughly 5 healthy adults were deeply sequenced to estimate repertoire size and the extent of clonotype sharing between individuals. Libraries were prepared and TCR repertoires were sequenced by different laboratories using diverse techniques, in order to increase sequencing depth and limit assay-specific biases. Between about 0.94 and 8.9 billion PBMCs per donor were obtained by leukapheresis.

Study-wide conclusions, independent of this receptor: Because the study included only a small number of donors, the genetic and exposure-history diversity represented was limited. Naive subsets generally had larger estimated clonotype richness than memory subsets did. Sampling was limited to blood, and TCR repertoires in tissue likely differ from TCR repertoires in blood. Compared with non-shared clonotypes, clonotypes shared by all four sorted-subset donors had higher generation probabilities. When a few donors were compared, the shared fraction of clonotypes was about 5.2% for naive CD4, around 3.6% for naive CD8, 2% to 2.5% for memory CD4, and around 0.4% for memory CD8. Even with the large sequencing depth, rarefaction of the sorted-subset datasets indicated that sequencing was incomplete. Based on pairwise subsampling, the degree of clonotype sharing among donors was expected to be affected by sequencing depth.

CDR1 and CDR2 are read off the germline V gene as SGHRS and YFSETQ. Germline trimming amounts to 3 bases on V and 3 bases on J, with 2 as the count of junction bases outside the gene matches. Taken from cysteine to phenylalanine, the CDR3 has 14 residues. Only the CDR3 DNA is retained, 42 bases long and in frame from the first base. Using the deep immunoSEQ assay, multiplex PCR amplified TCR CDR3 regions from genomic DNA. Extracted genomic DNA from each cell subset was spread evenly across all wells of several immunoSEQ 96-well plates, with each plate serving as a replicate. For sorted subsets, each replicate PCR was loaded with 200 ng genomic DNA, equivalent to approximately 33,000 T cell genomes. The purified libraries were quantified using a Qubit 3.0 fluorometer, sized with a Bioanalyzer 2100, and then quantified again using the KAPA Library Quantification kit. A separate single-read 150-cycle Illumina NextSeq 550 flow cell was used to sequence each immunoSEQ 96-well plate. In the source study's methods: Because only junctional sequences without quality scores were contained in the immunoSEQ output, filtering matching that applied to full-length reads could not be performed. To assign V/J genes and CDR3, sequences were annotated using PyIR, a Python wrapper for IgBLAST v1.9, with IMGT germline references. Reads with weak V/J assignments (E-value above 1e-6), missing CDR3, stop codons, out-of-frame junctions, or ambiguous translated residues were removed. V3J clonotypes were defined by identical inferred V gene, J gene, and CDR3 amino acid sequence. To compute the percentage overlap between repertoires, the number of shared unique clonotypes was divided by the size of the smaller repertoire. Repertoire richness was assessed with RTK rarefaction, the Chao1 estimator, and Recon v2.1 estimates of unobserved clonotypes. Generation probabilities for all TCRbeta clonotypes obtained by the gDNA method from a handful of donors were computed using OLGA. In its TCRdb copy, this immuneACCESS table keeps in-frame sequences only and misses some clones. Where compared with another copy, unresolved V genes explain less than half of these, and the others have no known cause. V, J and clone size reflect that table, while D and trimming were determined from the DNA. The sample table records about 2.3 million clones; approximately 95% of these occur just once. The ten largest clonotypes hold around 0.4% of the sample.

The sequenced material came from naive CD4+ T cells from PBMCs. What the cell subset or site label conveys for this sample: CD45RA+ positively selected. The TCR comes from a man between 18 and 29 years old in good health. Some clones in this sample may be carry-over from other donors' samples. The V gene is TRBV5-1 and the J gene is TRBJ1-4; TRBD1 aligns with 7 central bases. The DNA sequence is TGCGCCAGCAGCTCGGGACAGCCTAATGAAAAACTGTTTTTT. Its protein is CASSSGQPNEKLFF.